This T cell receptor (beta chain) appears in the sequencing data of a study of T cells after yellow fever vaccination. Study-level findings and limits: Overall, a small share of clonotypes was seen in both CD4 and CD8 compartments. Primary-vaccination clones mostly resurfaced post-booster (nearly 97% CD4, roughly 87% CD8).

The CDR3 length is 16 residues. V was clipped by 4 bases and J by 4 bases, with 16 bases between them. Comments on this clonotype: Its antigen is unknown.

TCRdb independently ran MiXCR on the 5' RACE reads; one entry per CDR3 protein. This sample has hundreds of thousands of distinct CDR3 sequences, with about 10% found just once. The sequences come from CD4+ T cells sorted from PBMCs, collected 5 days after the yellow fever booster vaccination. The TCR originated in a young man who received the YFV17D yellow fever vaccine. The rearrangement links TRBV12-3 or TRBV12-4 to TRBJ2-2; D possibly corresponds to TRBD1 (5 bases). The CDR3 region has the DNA TGTGCCAGCAGTTCATGGGCAGGGCGGATCACCGGGGAGCTGTTTTTT. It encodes CASSSWAGRITGELFF.